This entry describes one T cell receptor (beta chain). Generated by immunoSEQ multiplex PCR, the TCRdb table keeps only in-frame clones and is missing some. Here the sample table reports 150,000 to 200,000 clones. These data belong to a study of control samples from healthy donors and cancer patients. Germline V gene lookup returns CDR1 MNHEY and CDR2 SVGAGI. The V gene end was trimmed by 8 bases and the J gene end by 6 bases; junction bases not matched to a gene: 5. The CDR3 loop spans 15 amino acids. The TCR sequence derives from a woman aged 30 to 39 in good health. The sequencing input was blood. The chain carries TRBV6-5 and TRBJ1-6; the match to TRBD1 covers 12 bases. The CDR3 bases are TGTGCCAGCGGGACAGGGGGCCGTGCTAATTCACCCCTCCACTTT. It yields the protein CASGTGGRANSPLHF.